This TCR beta chain was observed in a study of Ad26.COV2.S vaccination and SARS-CoV-2 variants. The overall study: Ad26.COV2.S shots went into the muscle once or twice, 56 days apart.

Treatment denoted: roughly 18 received Ad26.COV2.S at low or high dose, single or two shots; about five received placebo; per-sample allocation not given. It was on day 63 after the first vaccine or placebo injection that samples were taken. The sample came from a Boston adult aged 18-55 years. What was given as vaccine was an Ad26 vector encoding Wuhan-strain SARS-CoV-2 spike. The trim removed 6 bases at V and 5 bases at J, leaving 3 bases unmatched. This CDR3 comprises 11 residues. The germline V gene encodes CDR1 DFQATT and CDR2 SNEGSKA (reference sequence). Assay: immunoSEQ multiplex PCR; the TCRdb copy retains only in-frame clones and omits some. This sample has 200,000 to 250,000 clones, with around 89% found just once.

The chain recombines TRBV20-1 with TRBJ1-1; 7 bases are shared with TRBD1. The clonotype originates from a person aged 18-65 years who received the Ad26.COV2.S COVID-19 vaccine or a placebo. This specimen consisted of peripheral blood, obtained in a trial of Ad26.COV2.S vaccine versus placebo. The CDR3 region has the DNA TGCAGTGCGGAGGGACAGACTGAAGCTTTCTTT. Translation: CSAEGQTEAFF.